Sequencing of this T cell receptor (beta chain) was carried out in a study of cytomegalovirus exposure and HLA in healthy donors. General study points: The later analysis indicated that the majority of CMV-associated TCR beta chains appeared HLA-restricted.

This clone has a single count. Its antigen is undetermined. The primer mix had 60 Vbeta and 13 Jbeta primers. Sequencing used immunoSEQ multiplex PCR; TCRdb keeps in-frame clones, though not all of them. The table shows about 170,000 clones, with 85% occurring only once. Per germline, CDR1 SGHNT and CDR2 YYREEE (reference sequence). The CDR3 covers 19 residues. Trimming took off 3 bases at V and 2 bases at J, with 24 bases between the two ends. Material for sequencing was PBMCs. The chain combines TRBV5-4 with TRBJ1-3; D gene uncertain. The origin of this receptor is a boy aged 2-15 years in good health and CMV-seronegative. In nucleotides, the CDR3 is TGTGCCAGCAGCTGGACGTCGGGAGGGTCCCTTAACGCTGGAAACACCATATATTTT. Encoded protein: CASSWTSGGSLNAGNTIYF.